This T cell receptor beta chain was identified during a study of blood T cell repertoires in COVID-19. For the study at large: Acute and convalescent COVID-19 specimens originated in the United States, Italy and Spain.

As processed by the authors: Using reference gene primer amplification, nucleated cell counts were estimated. Measured with immunoSEQ multiplex PCR; TCRdb has only the in-frame clones, and not every one. That table is the source of V, J and clone size, and D and trimming were worked out from the DNA. The sample gives roughly 60,000 clones, roughly 88% of which show up once; roughly 10% is in the top ten. Germline CDR1 reads SGHRS; CDR2 reads YFSETQ. The ends were cut back, 2 bases at V and 4 bases at J, with 10 bases in the middle. The CDR3 totals 14 residues. Sequencing was performed on peripheral blood. V usage is TRBV5-1 and J usage is TRBJ2-1, with TRBD1 as a possible D gene (6 bases). This clonotype was obtained from a young man with COVID-19, enrolled during active disease. The CDR3 sequence is CASSFAGEYNEQFF. The DNA of the CDR3 is TGCGCCAGCAGCTTTGCAGGGGAGTACAATGAGCAGTTCTTC.